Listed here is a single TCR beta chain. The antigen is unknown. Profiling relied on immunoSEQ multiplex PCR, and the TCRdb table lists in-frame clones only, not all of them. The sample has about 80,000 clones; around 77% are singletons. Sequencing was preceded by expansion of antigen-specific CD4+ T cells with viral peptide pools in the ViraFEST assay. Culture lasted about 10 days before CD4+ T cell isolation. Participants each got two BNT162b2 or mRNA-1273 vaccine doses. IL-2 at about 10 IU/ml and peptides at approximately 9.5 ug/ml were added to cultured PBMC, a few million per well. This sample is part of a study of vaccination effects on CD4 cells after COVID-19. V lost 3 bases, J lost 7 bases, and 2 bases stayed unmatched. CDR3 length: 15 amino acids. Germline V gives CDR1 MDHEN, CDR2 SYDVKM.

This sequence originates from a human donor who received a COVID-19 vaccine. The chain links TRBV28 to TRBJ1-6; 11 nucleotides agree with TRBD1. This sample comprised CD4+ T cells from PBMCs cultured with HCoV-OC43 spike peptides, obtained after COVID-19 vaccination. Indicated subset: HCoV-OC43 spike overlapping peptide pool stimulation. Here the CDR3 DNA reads TGTGCCAGCAGTTTCCGGGACAGGGGGAATTCACCCCTCCACTTT. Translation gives CASSFRDRGNSPLHF.